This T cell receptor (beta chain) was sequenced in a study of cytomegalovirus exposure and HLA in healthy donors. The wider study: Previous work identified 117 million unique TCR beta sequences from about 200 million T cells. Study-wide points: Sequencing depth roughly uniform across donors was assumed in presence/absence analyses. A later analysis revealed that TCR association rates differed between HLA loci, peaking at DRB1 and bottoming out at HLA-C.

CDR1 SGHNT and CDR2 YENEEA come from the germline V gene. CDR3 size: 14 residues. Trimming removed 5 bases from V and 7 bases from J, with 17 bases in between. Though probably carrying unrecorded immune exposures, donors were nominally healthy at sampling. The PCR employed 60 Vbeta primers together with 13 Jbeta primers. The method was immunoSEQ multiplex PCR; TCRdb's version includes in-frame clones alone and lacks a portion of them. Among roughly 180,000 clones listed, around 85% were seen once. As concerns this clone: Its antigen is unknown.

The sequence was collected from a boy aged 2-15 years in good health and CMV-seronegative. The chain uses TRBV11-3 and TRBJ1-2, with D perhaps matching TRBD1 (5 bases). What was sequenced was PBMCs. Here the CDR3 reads CASSPKGPSSGYTF. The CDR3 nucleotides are TGTGCCAGCAGCCCGAAGGGGCCATCAAGTGGCTACACCTTC.